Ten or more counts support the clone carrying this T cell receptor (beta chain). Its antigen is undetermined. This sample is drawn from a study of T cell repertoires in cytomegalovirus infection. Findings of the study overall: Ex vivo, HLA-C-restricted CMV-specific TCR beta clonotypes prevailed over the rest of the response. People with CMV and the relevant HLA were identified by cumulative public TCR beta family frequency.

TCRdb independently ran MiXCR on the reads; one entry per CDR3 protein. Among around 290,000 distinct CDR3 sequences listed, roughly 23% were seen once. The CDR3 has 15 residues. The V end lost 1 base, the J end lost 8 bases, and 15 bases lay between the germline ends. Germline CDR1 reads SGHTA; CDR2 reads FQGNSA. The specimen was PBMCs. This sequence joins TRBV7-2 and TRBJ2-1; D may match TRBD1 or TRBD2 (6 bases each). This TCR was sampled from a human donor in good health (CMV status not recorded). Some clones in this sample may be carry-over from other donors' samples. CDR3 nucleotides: TGTGCCAGCAGCTTAGTGAGTGGGGGCGGGGATGAGCAGTTCTTC. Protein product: CASSLVSGGGDEQFF.